These 16 T cell receptor beta chains were sequenced from one sample in a study of blood T cells in healthy people across ages. Primers used in a second PCR of about 6 to 11 cycles were a sample-barcoded 5' primer and a J-beta primer mix. Using its own MiXCR run on the 5' RACE reads, TCRdb lists one record per CDR3 protein. The sample shows 1,300,000 or so distinct CDR3 sequences, approximately 59% of them seen only once. Sequencing was done on a sample of blood. The source is a man aged 18 to 30 in good health.

As DNA, the CDR3 is TGTGCCAGCAGTCCGGAGGGTCGTCGGGGCTACACCTTC. Translation: CASSPEGRRGYTF. This rearrangement joins TRBV6-2 or TRBV6-3 to TRBJ1-2; D gene uncertain. V lost 5 bases and J lost 8, with 15 bases in between. This CDR3 comprises 13 residues. Per the germline V gene, CDR1 is MNHEY and CDR2 is SVGEGT.

This chain uses TRBV2 with TRBJ1-5; maybe TRBD1 (5 bases). The V gene lost 3 bases and the J gene lost 0 bases, with 12 bases spanning the gap. The germline V gene encodes CDR1 SNHLY and CDR2 FYNNEI. CDR3 size: 16 residues. The CDR3 DNA reads TGTGCCAGCAGTGATGGGGCTGAATATAGCAATCAGCCCCAGCATTTT. It codes for CASSDGAEYSNQPQHF.

This chain uses TRBV12-3 or TRBV12-4 with TRBJ2-1; a weak D match, TRBD1 (6 bases). The CDR3 is 13 amino acids. V lost 8 bases, J lost 6 bases, and 14 bases lay in between. The CDR3: CASVLAGANEQFF. CDR3 sequence (DNA): TGTGCCAGCGTTCTCGCAGGGGCCAATGAGCAGTTCTTC.

V and J are TRBV6-6 and TRBJ2-5; 11 bases agree with TRBD2. The germline V gene encodes CDR1 MNHNY and CDR2 SVGAGI (reference sequence). The CDR3 has 16 residues. The ends lost 5 bases at V and 5 bases at J; junction bases unmatched: 10. The CDR3 region has the DNA TGTGCCAGCAGTACGTTAGCGGGGGGGCCGGAGGAGACCCAGTACTTC. Residues: CASSTLAGGPEETQYF.

Only a few counts were recorded for this clonotype. The chain is built from TRBV6-1 and TRBJ2-1; a possible D gene is TRBD2 (6 bases). The CDR3 runs to 14 residues. In germline, CDR1 is MNHNS, CDR2 SASEGT. V gave up 5 bases and J gave up 3 bases, with 11 bases separating them. Written as DNA, the CDR3 is TGTGCCAGCAGTCCGGGGGTGAACTACAATGAGCAGTTCTTC. Translated: CASSPGVNYNEQFF.

The V and J genes are TRBV10-3 and TRBJ2-3; no clear D gene. Trimming left V 10 bases short and J 0 bases short, with 14 bases between. The germline CDR1 and CDR2 sequences are ENHRY and SYGVKD. The CDR3 extends over 14 amino acids. This chain's CDR3 is CATGPPKSTDTQYF. CDR3 bases: TGTGCCACCGGACCCCCCAAGAGCACAGATACGCAGTATTTT.

The rearrangement joins TRBV4-1 to TRBJ2-3, with 8 bases that match TRBD2. The V segment lost 1 base and the J segment 0 bases; nucleotides outside the gene matches: 3. Germline V gene sequence: CDR1 MGHRA, CDR2 YSYEKL. This CDR3 region has 16 residues. The CDR3 DNA sequence: TGCGCCAGCAGCCAAGTGAGCGGGAGTAGCACAGATACGCAGTATTTT. Translation: CASSQVSGSSTDTQYF.

The chain recombines TRBV29-1 with TRBJ2-3, with D possibly TRBD2 on 5 matching bases. Germline values: CDR1 SQVTM, CDR2 ANQGSEA. The CDR3 runs to 13 residues. With 1 base removed from V and 1 base from J, the gap between germline ends came to 6 bases. CDR3 region: CSVEGTGTDTQYF. CDR3 sequence (DNA): TGCAGCGTTGAAGGGACTGGCACAGATACGCAGTATTTT.

The CDR3 here is CASSYFLGTGGLMDEQYF. CDR3 nucleotide sequence: TGTGCCAGCAGCTACTTCCTTGGGACAGGGGGCTTAATGGACGAGCAGTACTTC. The chain combines TRBV6-4 with TRBJ2-4, with 12 bases lining up with TRBD1. Near its end, the DNA agrees better with TRBJ2-7, so the J call may be wrong. In germline, CDR1 is MRHNA, CDR2 SNTAGT. The CDR3 spans 18 residues.

The rearrangement uses TRBV14 and TRBJ2-1, with D possibly TRBD1 on 6 matching bases. Trimming removed 0 bases from V and 4 bases from J, with 13 bases in between. Looked up from germline, CDR1 is SGHDN and CDR2 is FVKESK. This CDR3 comprises 16 residues. CDR3 in DNA: TGTGCCAGCAGCCAAGATCGGTTGGGGGCATACAATGAGCAGTTCTTC. Translation: CASSQDRLGAYNEQFF.

The chain joins TRBV20-1 to TRBJ2-2; TRBD2 matches 9 bases. After removal of 1 base from V and 5 bases from J, the junction contained 11 bases not matched to a gene. Germline CDR1 reads DFQATT; CDR2 reads SNEGSKA (reference sequence). The CDR3 extends over 17 amino acids. CDR3 amino acids: CSARVGVSGGPTGELFF. DNA for the CDR3: TGCAGTGCTAGAGTCGGTGTTAGCGGGGGTCCTACCGGGGAGCTGTTTTTT.

This chain connects TRBV7-6 to TRBJ2-1; TRBD1 matches 9 bases. J lost 10 bases, V lost 5 bases, and 9 bases had no gene match. Germline V gene sequence: CDR1 SGHVS, CDR2 FNYEAQ. This CDR3 is 14 amino acids long. CDR3 region: CASSPQQGAGEQFF. The DNA for the CDR3 is TGTGCCAGCAGCCCTCAACAGGGGGCTGGGGAGCAGTTCTTC.

This clonotype was counted once. The V and J genes are TRBV20-1 and TRBJ2-7; D gene unclear. V was shortened by 5 bases and J by 3 bases, with 14 bases between the two germline ends. The CDR3 contains 13 residues. Germline CDR1 is DFQATT and CDR2 is SNEGSKA (reference sequence). In DNA form, the CDR3 reads TGCAGTGCTGCCTACAGAGACGGCTACGAGCAGTACTTC. It yields the protein CSAAYRDGYEQYF.

The rearrangement joins TRBV10-3 to TRBJ2-5; 11 nucleotides line up with TRBD2. The CDR3 covers 16 residues. Germline V gene sequence: CDR1 ENHRY, CDR2 SYGVKD. Trimming cost V 0 bases and J 5 bases; bases outside gene matches: 5. This CDR3 reads CAISESSSGRWETQYF. Here the CDR3 DNA reads TGTGCCATCAGTGAGTCTTCTAGCGGGAGGTGGGAGACCCAGTACTTC.

This clonotype was seen only a few times. The V gene is TRBV20-1, the J gene TRBJ2-1; possible D gene TRBD1, 6 bases. V was cut by 6 bases and J by 4 bases, with 10 bases left in between. The CDR3 is 12 amino acids. Germline V CDR1 and CDR2: DFQATT, SNEGSKA (reference sequence). CDR3 in amino acids: CSARTAYNEQFF. CDR3 DNA: TGCAGTGCCCGGACAGCTTACAATGAGCAGTTCTTC.

This sequence joins TRBV24-1 and TRBJ1-2, with D tentatively TRBD1 (5 bases). Germline CDR1 reads KGHDR; CDR2 reads SFDVKD. The CDR3 contains 15 residues. Trimming left V 4 bases short and J 5 bases short, with 16 bases between. CDR3 region: CATSDKGPLRYGYTF. In nucleotides, the CDR3 is TGTGCCACCAGTGACAAGGGACCTTTGCGGTATGGCTACACCTTC.